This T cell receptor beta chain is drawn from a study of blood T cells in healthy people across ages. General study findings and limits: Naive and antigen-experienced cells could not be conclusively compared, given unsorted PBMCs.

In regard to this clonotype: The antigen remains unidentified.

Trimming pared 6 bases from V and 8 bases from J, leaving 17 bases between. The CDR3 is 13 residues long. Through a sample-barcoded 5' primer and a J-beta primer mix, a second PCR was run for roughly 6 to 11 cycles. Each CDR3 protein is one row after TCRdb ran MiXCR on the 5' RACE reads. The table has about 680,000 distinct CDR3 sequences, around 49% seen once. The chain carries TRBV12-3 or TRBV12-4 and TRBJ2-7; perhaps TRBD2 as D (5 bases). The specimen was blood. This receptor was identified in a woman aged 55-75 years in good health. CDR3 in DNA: TGTGCCAGCAGAATGGACGCACCGGGGAAGCAGTACTTC. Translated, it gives CASRMDAPGKQYF.